The rows below give T cell receptor beta chains drawn from one sample of a study of tumor and adjacent non-tumor tissue in lung cancer. From the multiplex PCR reads, TCRdb called clonotypes with MiXCR, one entry per CDR3 protein. The data contain over 100,000 distinct CDR3 sequences, 60% to 80% of them singletons. Input material: distant non-tumor lung tissue. The origin of the receptors is a man between 60 and 75 years old with non-small cell lung cancer. Both conserved end residues are part of each CDR3. The order of the fields is CDR3 protein, V gene, CDR3 length, J gene.

CDR3aa: CASGTGVREQYF; v_gene: TRBV6-5; len: 12; j_gene: TRBJ2-7
CDR3aa: CASSWTSGAWEQYF; v_gene: TRBV7-8; len: 14; j_gene: TRBJ2-7
CDR3aa: CASSEVNRGVAFF; v_gene: TRBV2; len: 13; j_gene: TRBJ1-1
CDR3aa: CASNPGLAGGSYLYNEQFF; v_gene: TRBV10-2; len: 19; j_gene: TRBJ2-1
CDR3aa: CASNFYRVEQYF; v_gene: TRBV12-3/TRBV12-4; len: 12; j_gene: TRBJ2-7
CDR3aa: CASSESGTGPYEQYF; v_gene: TRBV6-1; len: 15; j_gene: TRBJ2-7
CDR3aa: CRVGDGWGRPQHF; v_gene: TRBV29-1; len: 13; j_gene: TRBJ1-5
CDR3aa: CASSLAHDIDNEQFF; v_gene: TRBV5-4; len: 15; j_gene: TRBJ2-1
CDR3aa: CSARGLSGNEKLFF; v_gene: TRBV20-1; len: 14; j_gene: TRBJ1-4
CDR3aa: CASSHSGGRSYEQYF; v_gene: TRBV13; len: 15; j_gene: TRBJ2-7
CDR3aa: CASSLRQGSEAFF; v_gene: TRBV5-1; len: 13; j_gene: TRBJ1-1
CDR3aa: CASEGRAVIREAFF; v_gene: TRBV28; len: 14; j_gene: TRBJ1-1
CDR3aa: CASSLFGQGAYDQYF; v_gene: TRBV28; len: 15; j_gene: TRBJ2-7
CDR3aa: CATSDLNEGPVGYNEQFF; v_gene: TRBV24-1; len: 18; j_gene: TRBJ2-1
CDR3aa: CASCLSGGIHPYEQCF; v_gene: TRBV7-9; len: 16; j_gene: TRBJ2-7
CDR3aa: CTSARGLAPDEQFF; v_gene: TRBV11-3; len: 14; j_gene: TRBJ2-1
CDR3aa: CDSSLSVGETETFF; v_gene: TRBV11-1; len: 14; j_gene: TRBJ1-1
CDR3aa: CASSEEWAGDLFIAKNIQYF; v_gene: TRBV6-1; len: 20; j_gene: TRBJ2-4
CDR3aa: CSTIKATQGGMGEQFF; v_gene: TRBV29-1; len: 16; j_gene: TRBJ2-1
CDR3aa: CANSFCGPGTVANSPLHF; v_gene: TRBV12-3/TRBV12-4; len: 18; j_gene: TRBJ1-6
CDR3aa: CASSFGLAAINEQFF; v_gene: TRBV7-8; len: 15; j_gene: TRBJ2-1
CDR3aa: CAGSLDGRGNTGELLF; v_gene: TRBV5-1; len: 16; j_gene: TRBJ2-2
CDR3aa: CANSFLGSSGDFF; v_gene: TRBV6-5; len: 13; j_gene: TRBJ1-1
CDR3aa: CTSSLAHGSGLEVNEQFF; v_gene: TRBV11-1; len: 18; j_gene: TRBJ2-1
CDR3aa: CASSPRSQSWGEQFF; v_gene: TRBV12-3/TRBV12-4; len: 15; j_gene: TRBJ2-1
CDR3aa: CTSGLVAGDPDTQYF; v_gene: TRBV11-2; len: 15; j_gene: TRBJ2-3
CDR3aa: CASSLGVGLAGGEQFF; v_gene: TRBV5-4; len: 16; j_gene: TRBJ2-1
CDR3aa: CASSLTGGNYEQYF; v_gene: TRBV5-1; len: 14; j_gene: TRBJ2-7
CDR3aa: CASSLVPPGGENQYF; v_gene: TRBV11-2; len: 15; j_gene: TRBJ2-5
CDR3aa: CDSSDPLEGTGELFF; v_gene: TRBV25-1; len: 15; j_gene: TRBJ2-2
CDR3aa: CASSQDVVGEYNEQFF; v_gene: TRBV4-2; len: 16; j_gene: TRBJ2-1
CDR3aa: CASTHGGAGAKNIQYF; v_gene: TRBV6-1; len: 16; j_gene: TRBJ2-4
CDR3aa: CASSWGDGTYEQYF; v_gene: TRBV5-1; len: 14; j_gene: TRBJ2-7
CDR3aa: CASSEFLPSLGNERFF; v_gene: TRBV25-1; len: 16; j_gene: TRBJ2-1
CDR3aa: CASSALRTSGGPQPF; v_gene: TRBV12-3/TRBV12-4; len: 15; j_gene: TRBJ2-1
CDR3aa: CASGYRDRLNTEAFF; v_gene: TRBV5-6; len: 15; j_gene: TRBJ1-1
CDR3aa: CSVGLRSGWAEQYF; v_gene: TRBV29-1; len: 14; j_gene: TRBJ2-7
CDR3aa: CSVRSGGRGVELFF; v_gene: TRBV29-1; len: 14; j_gene: TRBJ2-2
CDR3aa: CASSLRPRTSWAETQYF; v_gene: TRBV5-1; len: 17; j_gene: TRBJ2-5
CDR3aa: CASSQPGLAGATDTQCF; v_gene: TRBV4-1; len: 17; j_gene: TRBJ2-3
CDR3aa: CSVRLGENTETFF; v_gene: TRBV29-1; len: 13; j_gene: TRBJ1-1
CDR3aa: CANSADPPGEQYF; v_gene: TRBV5-1; len: 13; j_gene: TRBJ2-7
CDR3aa: CTSSAPGTGYTIYF; v_gene: TRBV11-2; len: 14; j_gene: TRBJ1-3
CDR3aa: CASSDSLRTGGAGLQHF; v_gene: TRBV6-1; len: 17; j_gene: TRBJ1-5
CDR3aa: CDRMRGTTNTGELFF; v_gene: TRBV12-3/TRBV12-4; len: 15; j_gene: TRBJ2-2
CDR3aa: CASTPAGGLRNEQFF; v_gene: TRBV6-5; len: 15; j_gene: TRBJ2-1
CDR3aa: CARSLGHDSYGYTF; v_gene: TRBV5-4; len: 14; j_gene: TRBJ1-2
CDR3aa: CASNLAPDRGPYNEQFF; v_gene: TRBV7-2; len: 17; j_gene: TRBJ2-1
CDR3aa: CASSLGSGRGGLNEQFF; v_gene: TRBV11-1; len: 17; j_gene: TRBJ2-1